The subject of this entry is one TCR beta chain. The sample originates from a study of CD8+ T cells in alopecia areata. CDR1 and CDR2 (germline): GTSNPN, SVGIG (reference sequence). The V gene lost 3 bases and the J gene lost 5 bases, with 13 bases spanning the gap. The CDR3 extends over 13 amino acids. CD4+ and CD8+ T cells were sorted from PBMCs. RNA was isolated and reverse transcribed to cDNA, the sequencing template. Method: immunoSEQ multiplex PCR; TCRdb's copy keeps in-frame clones and lacks some. The repertoire includes approximately 150,000 clones, approximately 87% of them detected once, and roughly 16% sits in the top ten.

The sequence was obtained from a human donor with alopecia areata. V and J are TRBV30 and TRBJ1-1; D is uncertain. The source was CD8+ T cells sorted from blood, collected at week 0. The CDR3 is CAWSTTWGTEAFF. The CDR3 DNA is TGTGCCTGGAGCACGACCTGGGGAACTGAAGCTTTCTTT.